The clone carrying this T cell receptor (beta chain) was detected many times. Its antigen is unknown. The germline gives CDR1 LNHNV, CDR2 YYDKDF (reference sequence). This CDR3 region has 14 residues. Trimming left V 1 base short and J 3 bases short, with 7 bases between. As to time point: newly diagnosed GD, antithyroid drugs for less than 3 months. Extracted RNA from PBMCs served as the source of the TCR library. The authors drew patients from an endocrinology department in Xi'an, China. Construction of the TCR beta libraries employed iRepertoire HTBI primers in conjunction with Arm-PCR of CDR3 regions. Each CDR3 protein gets one entry after TCRdb re-called the multiplex PCR reads with MiXCR. Found here are 350,000 to 450,000 distinct CDR3 sequences, 15% of them singletons; the top ten hold around 17%. This specimen belongs to a study of regulatory T cells in long-lasting Graves disease. General study points: Favored usage of TRBV28, TRBJ1-2 and TRBJ2-5 was recorded in persistent disease. Persistent-disease Graves' patients showed less TCR diversity than new cases.

Separately, the same data were catalogued under a study of T cells in Graves' hyperthyroidism and ophthalmopathy. That source adds: The study used the HTBI primer set for a first-round RT-PCR of the TCR CDR3.

The chain uses TRBV15 and TRBJ1-3; no clear D gene. The specimen comprised peripheral blood mononuclear cells (PBMCs), sampled at new diagnosis, from a patient treated with antithyroid drugs. The clonotype comes from a woman aged 30 to 39 with Graves disease. Here the CDR3 DNA reads TGTGCCACCAGCAGAGGGGTGGATGGAAACACCATATATTTT. As protein: CATSRGVDGNTIYF.